Here is one TCR beta chain with its context. Per the germline V gene, CDR1 is LGHNA and CDR2 is YNFKEQ. The V gene end was trimmed by 4 bases and the J gene end by 5 bases; junction bases not matched to a gene: 3. CDR3 size: 15 residues. Assay used: immunoSEQ multiplex PCR; TCRdb lists only in-frame clones, some missing. The sample lists about 32,000 clones, around 90% occurring once. The data were taken from a study of T cell changes during pregnancy in multiple sclerosis. The clonotype originates from a female donor with multiple sclerosis, enrolled in a pregnancy study. Material: CD8+ T cells from peripheral blood mononuclear cells, obtained in the first trimester of pregnancy. The chain employs TRBV4-2 and TRBJ2-2; 11 bases match TRBD2. CDR3 residues: CASSLSGRGTGELFF. The CDR3 DNA reads TGTGCCAGCAGCCTTAGCGGGAGGGGGACCGGGGAGCTGTTTTTT.